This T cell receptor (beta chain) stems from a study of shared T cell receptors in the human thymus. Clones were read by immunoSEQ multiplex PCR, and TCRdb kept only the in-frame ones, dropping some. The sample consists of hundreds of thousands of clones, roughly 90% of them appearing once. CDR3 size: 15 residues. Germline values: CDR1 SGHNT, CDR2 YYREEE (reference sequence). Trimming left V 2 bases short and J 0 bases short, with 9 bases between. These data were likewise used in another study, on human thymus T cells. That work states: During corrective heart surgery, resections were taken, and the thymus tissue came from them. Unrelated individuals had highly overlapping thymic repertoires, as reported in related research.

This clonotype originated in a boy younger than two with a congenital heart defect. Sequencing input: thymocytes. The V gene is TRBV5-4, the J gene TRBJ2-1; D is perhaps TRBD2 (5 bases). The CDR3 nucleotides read TGTGCCAGCAGCTTCGTGGGGAGCTCCTACAATGAGCAGTTCTTC. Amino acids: CASSFVGSSYNEQFF.